This TCR beta chain appears in the sequencing data of a study of blood T cell repertoires in COVID-19. Study background: Spain, Italy and the United States supplied samples that represented acute and convalescent COVID-19. From T cells, B-cell-depleted T cells, or PBMCs came the material, which was cDNA or gDNA.

The CDR3 contains 17 residues. V shed 0 bases, J shed 9 bases, and the junction held 13 bases outside the gene matches. The germline gives CDR1 GTSNPN, CDR2 SVGIG (reference sequence). Clinical history as reported by participants underpinned cohort assignment. TCRdb's table, derived via immunoSEQ multiplex PCR, lists solely in-frame clones and lacks some. In the table there are about 200,000 clones, 80% to 90% of which are singletons. This chain uses TRBV30 with TRBJ2-1; 11 positions match TRBD2. The sequence derives from a middle-aged woman with acute COVID-19. The sample taken for sequencing was PBMCs or T cells enriched from blood (not recorded which). The CDR3 loop is CAWSVRVSGLAVTEQFF. As DNA, the CDR3 is TGTGCCTGGAGTGTACGAGTCTCGGGACTAGCGGTTACTGAGCAGTTCTTC.